Below, 10 T cell receptor beta chains from the same sample are listed, as sequenced in a study of blood T cell repertoires in COVID-19. Profiling relied on immunoSEQ multiplex PCR, and the TCRdb table lists in-frame clones only, not all of them. The data show some 360,000 clones, over 85% seen once. Specimen: peripheral blood. These receptors were obtained from a woman aged 55-70 years with COVID-19, enrolled during active disease.

The chain uses TRBV11-2 and TRBJ1-2; unclear D gene. The CDR3 runs 12 residues. Germline values: CDR1 SGHAT, CDR2 FQNNGV. Between the trimmed V and J ends, which lost 3 bases and 3 bases, there was a span of 5 bases. In DNA form, the CDR3 reads TGTGCCAGCAGCTTCTCCGACTATGGCTACACCTTC. Protein sequence: CASSFSDYGYTF.

This chain joins TRBV6-6 and TRBJ2-7, with 8 bases fitting TRBD1. V lost 7 bases, J lost 5 bases, and 13 bases stayed unmatched. This CDR3 is built from 15 residues. The germline V gene encodes CDR1 MNHNY and CDR2 SVGAGI (reference sequence). This CDR3 reads CASNIGTGLRDEQYF. DNA for the CDR3: TGTGCCAGCAATATAGGGACAGGCCTAAGGGACGAGCAGTACTTC.

The V gene is TRBV7-9, the J gene TRBJ2-3; TRBD1 matches at 9 bases. This CDR3 contains 16 residues. The germline V gene encodes CDR1 SEHNR and CDR2 FQNEAQ (reference sequence). The trim removed 4 bases at V and 5 bases at J, leaving 10 bases unmatched. This CDR3 reads CASSSGNRGLRDTQYF. The DNA of the CDR3 is TGTGCCAGCAGCTCTGGGAACAGGGGGCTGAGAGATACGCAGTATTTT.

The rearrangement uses TRBV29-1 and TRBJ1-2; D is undetermined. Between the trimmed V and J ends, which lost 1 base and 8 bases, there was a span of 11 bases. The CDR3 sequence is 12 residues long. CDR1 is SQVTM, CDR2 ANQGSEA, per germline. In DNA, the CDR3 is TGCAGCGTTGAAGGAGGATCACCCGGCTACACCTTC. Its translation is CSVEGGSPGYTF.

The CDR3 region has the DNA TGTGCCAGCAGCTTACAACTAGCGGGTGAGCAGTTCTTC. Amino acids: CASSLQLAGEQFF. The chain joins TRBV7-3 to TRBJ2-1; 9 bases are a match to TRBD2. This CDR3 spans 13 amino acids. V lost 2 bases, J lost 9 bases, and 2 bases stayed unmatched. Looked up from germline, CDR1 is SGHTA and CDR2 is FQGTGA. Looking up the rest from reference TRBV7-3 and TRBJ2-1 gives the full variable domain: GAGVSQTPSNKVTEKGKYVELRCDPISGHTALYWYRQSLGQGPEFLIYFQGTGAADDSGLPNDRFFAVRPEGSVSTLKIQRTERGDSAVYLCASSLQLAGEQFFGPGTRLTVL.

Only one count was recorded for this clone. This sequence joins TRBV19 and TRBJ1-1; the match to TRBD1 covers 7 bases. This CDR3 is 13 amino acids long. With 5 bases clipped from V and 5 bases from J, the junction kept 5 bases outside the gene matches. The germline CDR1 and CDR2 sequences are LNHDA and SQIVND (reference sequence). The CDR3 loop reads CASSARGITEAFF. The CDR3 coding sequence is TGTGCCAGTAGTGCCAGGGGGATTACTGAAGCTTTCTTT.

V gene TRBV19 combines with J gene TRBJ1-1, with TRBD1 as a possible D gene (5 bases). Germline CDR1 LNHDA, CDR2 SQIVND (reference sequence). The CDR3 sequence is 13 residues long. Trimming removed 3 bases from V and 4 bases from J, with 9 bases in between. CDR3 sequence (DNA): TGTGCCAGTAGTATCGGGGGGAGCACTGAAGCTTTCTTT. This gives the protein CASSIGGSTEAFF. Complete variable domain (other parts from reference TRBV19 and TRBJ1-1): DGGITQSPKYLFRKEGQNVTLSCEQNLNHDAMYWYRQDPGQGLRLIYYSQIVNDFQKGDIAEGYSVSREKKESFPLTVTSAQKNPTAFYLCASSIGGSTEAFFGQGTRLTVV.

This clone was picked up one time. The rearrangement links TRBV2 to TRBJ1-1; D not resolved. Germline CDR1 is SNHLY and CDR2 is FYNNEI. V shed 5 bases and J shed 0 bases, with 4 bases lying between them. The CDR3 has 12 residues. CDR3 sequence: CASSSMNTEAFF. The CDR3 DNA sequence: TGTGCCAGCAGTTCTATGAACACTGAAGCTTTCTTT.

The chain couples TRBV7-2 to TRBJ2-1, with D possibly being TRBD2 (6 bases). V dropped 10 bases and J dropped 1 base, with 14 bases sitting between them. The CDR3 covers 14 residues. CDR1 is SGHTA and CDR2 is FQGNSA in the germline V gene. CDR3 in amino acids: CATTSGGSYNEQFF. For the CDR3, the DNA is TGTGCCACCACTTCCGGGGGATCCTACAATGAGCAGTTCTTC.

The chain couples TRBV10-3 to TRBJ1-2; a weak D match, TRBD1 (5 bases). This CDR3 region has 19 residues. CDR1 is ENHRY and CDR2 is SYGVKD in the germline V gene. V lost 0 bases and J 0 bases, leaving 20 bases between the germline ends. CDR3 bases: TGTGCCATCAGTGAGTCCTGGGGTCGACAGTCGAACTCTAACTATGGCTACACCTTC. This encodes CAISESWGRQSNSNYGYTF.